Presented here are 23 T cell receptor beta chains from one specimen sequenced in a study of T cells in tuberculosis (dated by TCRdb to the late 2010s). The time point label here, explained by the study, means: new active TB diagnosis, blood taken before or within 7 days of starting treatment. The library was generated by the immunoSEQ multiplex PCR assay. As stored in TCRdb, this immuneACCESS dataset retains in-frame rearrangements with V and J assigned. A fraction of the clones does not appear; measured against another copy, unresolved V genes explain less than half of the discrepancy, and the remainder lacks a known reason. A total of fewer than 35,000 clones appear in this sample, around 88% of them only once. Of the sample, around 5.2% falls within the top ten clones. The sample consisted of PBMCs, taken at tuberculosis diagnosis. These receptors were obtained from an adult with tuberculosis.

This clone has just one count. The CDR3 sequence: CASSESTYNNEQFF. The CDR3 nucleotides are TGCGCCAGCAGTGAGTCCACTTATAACAATGAGCAGTTCTTC. V is TRBV10-2 and J is TRBJ2-1; D not certain. CDR1 WSHSY and CDR2 SAAADI come from the germline V gene. The CDR3 runs to 14 residues. Between the trimmed V and J ends, which lost 0 bases and 5 bases, there was a span of 8 bases.

This clone was observed a single time. The gene calls are TRBV9 and TRBJ1-4, with 7 positions matching TRBD1. The CDR3 has 14 residues. CDR1 and CDR2 (germline): SGDLS, YYNGEE. V shed 3 bases, J shed 4 bases, and the junction held 3 bases outside the gene matches. DNA of the CDR3: TGTGCCAGCAGCGGGACAGGACGTAATGAAAAACTGTTTTTT. This encodes CASSGTGRNEKLFF.

The chain is built from TRBV27 and TRBJ1-1; D not certain. Germline-derived CDR1 and CDR2 are MNHEY and SMNVEV (reference sequence). V was clipped by 0 bases and J by 0 bases, with 8 bases between them. The CDR3 is made up of 15 amino acids. Here the CDR3 reads CASSLSMGVNTEAFF. In DNA form, the CDR3 reads TGTGCCAGCAGTTTATCGATGGGAGTGAACACTGAAGCTTTCTTT.

This rearrangement joins TRBV5-4 to TRBJ2-5; 8 positions agree with TRBD2. The CDR3 runs 16 residues. The V and J ends lost 4 bases and 2 bases, in that order; junction bases with no gene match: 10. Germline values: CDR1 SGHNT, CDR2 YYREEE (reference sequence). CDR3 residues: CASSPERAGGQETQYF. The CDR3 DNA sequence: TGTGCCAGCAGCCCGGAGAGGGCGGGGGGTCAAGAGACCCAGTACTTC.

The J gene is TRBJ2-1, the V gene TRBV6-4; the D gene is possibly TRBD1 (5 bases). Trimming cost V 3 bases and J 7 bases, with 10 bases left between them. Germline assignment: CDR1 MRHNA and CDR2 SNTAGT. This CDR3 spans 13 amino acids. The CDR3 loop is CASSDGARNEQFF. The CDR3 nucleotides are TGTGCCAGCAGTGATGGGGCCAGGAATGAGCAGTTCTTC.

The chain joins TRBV2 to TRBJ1-1; maybe TRBD1 (5 bases). The length of the CDR3 is 15 residues. The V end lost 7 bases, the J end lost 5 bases, and 20 bases lay between the germline ends. Germline values: CDR1 SNHLY, CDR2 FYNNEI. CDR3 nucleotide sequence: TGTGCCAGCACCCCCGGGGGGGGTGTCGGAACTGAAGCTTTCTTT. Encoded protein: CASTPGGGVGTEAFF.

This clone was found once. The gene calls are TRBV19 and TRBJ2-7; TRBD1 matches at 8 bases. Trimming took 6 bases from V and 1 from J; bases not matched to a gene: 5. Germline V CDR1 and CDR2: LNHDA, SQIVND (reference sequence). This CDR3 spans 14 amino acids. The CDR3 sequence: CASRTGQGSYEQYF. For the CDR3, the DNA is TGTGCCAGTAGAACAGGACAGGGTTCCTACGAGCAGTACTTC.

The rearrangement joins TRBV19 to TRBJ2-3, with 8 positions matching TRBD2. CDR3 length: 13 amino acids. V lost 8 bases and J lost 5; bases outside the gene matches: 6. The germline CDR1 and CDR2 sequences are LNHDA and SQIVND (reference sequence). The CDR3 DNA is TGTGCCAGTGAGGGACTAGGGCAAGATACGCAGTATTTT. Its protein product is CASEGLGQDTQYF.

The sample holds one count of this clone. This chain connects TRBV6-1 to TRBJ1-5, with TRBD1 as a possible D gene (5 bases). The length of the CDR3 is 15 residues. Germline V gene sequence: CDR1 MNHNS, CDR2 SASEGT. V lost 0 bases, J lost 11 bases, and 17 bases lay in between. The CDR3 sequence: CASSEAPTEFWTQHF. The CDR3 coding sequence is TGTGCCAGCAGTGAAGCGCCGACAGAGTTCTGGACCCAGCATTTT.

The chain joins TRBV5-1 to TRBJ2-5; a possible D gene is TRBD2 (5 bases). V was cut by 0 bases and J by 5 bases, with 14 bases left in between. CDR3 length: 15 amino acids. Germline V gene data show CDR1 as SGHRS and CDR2 as YFSETQ. The CDR3 protein is CASSLEDSRGETQYF. The CDR3 coding sequence is TGCGCCAGCAGCTTGGAGGACTCCCGAGGGGAGACCCAGTACTTC.

CDR3 sequence: CASRTGTGADTQYF. CDR3 in DNA: TGCGCCAGCAGAACCGGGACAGGGGCGGATACGCAGTATTTT. The chain links TRBV5-1 to TRBJ2-3, with 10 bases identical to TRBD1. The CDR3 loop spans 14 amino acids. Trimming at V came to 5 bases and at J to 6 bases, leaving 6 bases not matched to a gene. In germline, CDR1 is SGHRS, CDR2 YFSETQ.

This clone is a singleton in its sample. V is TRBV9 and J is TRBJ2-3, with a possible D match to TRBD2 (7 bases). The germline V and J ends were trimmed by 4 bases and 2 bases, with 17 bases remaining between them. From germline, CDR1 is SGDLS and CDR2 YYNGEE. The CDR3 is 16 amino acids. CDR3 sequence: CASSPRGGTVTDTQYF. CDR3 DNA: TGTGCCAGCAGCCCCCGCGGGGGCACAGTCACAGATACGCAGTATTTT.

The V call is TRBV2, the J call TRBJ2-3; 16 nucleotides align to TRBD2. Trimming took 5 bases from V and 5 from J; bases not matched to a gene: 4. This CDR3 is built from 16 residues. CDR1 SNHLY and CDR2 FYNNEI come from the germline V gene. The CDR3 is CASSPGLAGGQDTQYF. The CDR3 DNA reads TGTGCCAGCAGTCCGGGACTAGCGGGGGGGCAAGATACGCAGTATTTT.

CDR3 in DNA: TGTGCCAGCAGTGATTCTCGGGGAACTAATGAAAAACTGTTTTTT. The encoded protein is CASSDSRGTNEKLFF. The chain is built from TRBV25-1 and TRBJ1-4, with unresolved D. The CDR3 totals 15 residues. Germline V CDR1 and CDR2: MGHDK, SYGVNS. Trimming left V 3 bases short and J 1 base short, with 9 bases between.

The rearrangement uses TRBV6-5 and TRBJ1-2, with TRBD1 as a possible D gene (5 bases). V dropped 6 bases and J dropped 7 bases, with 12 bases sitting between them. The V gene's germline CDR1 is MNHEY and CDR2 SVGAGI. The CDR3 loop spans 12 amino acids. CDR3: CASSSDSSGYTF. The CDR3 nucleotides read TGTGCCAGCAGCTCCGACAGTTCTGGCTACACCTTC.

The rearrangement uses TRBV9 and TRBJ2-5, with D perhaps matching TRBD2 (7 bases). Trimming took off 2 bases at V and 1 base at J, with 15 bases between the two ends. The length of the CDR3 is 16 residues. Germline V gene data show CDR1 as SGDLS and CDR2 as YYNGEE. CDR3 DNA: TGTGCCAGCAGCGTTACAGGGCGGGGGCCCCAAGAGACCCAGTACTTC. Its translation is CASSVTGRGPQETQYF.

This chain uses TRBV5-6 with TRBJ2-5; 10 bases agree with TRBD2. Germline V gene data show CDR1 as SGHDT and CDR2 as YYEEEE. The trim removed 0 bases at V and 5 bases at J, leaving 7 bases unmatched. This CDR3 comprises 16 residues. The CDR3: CASSLARLAGVETQYF. CDR3 in DNA: TGTGCCAGCAGCTTGGCGAGGCTAGCGGGAGTTGAGACCCAGTACTTC. The full variable domain, in which reference TRBV5-6 and TRBJ2-5 provide the parts outside the CDR3, is DAGVTQSPTHLIKTRGQQVTLRCSPKSGHDTVSWYQQALGQGPQFIFQYYEEEERQRGNFPDRFSGHQFPNYSSELNVNALLLGDSALYLCASSLARLAGVETQYFGPGTRLLVL.

This chain connects TRBV5-4 to TRBJ1-5; D call uncertain. Trimming took off 0 bases at V and 7 bases at J, with 11 bases between the two ends. Germline V CDR1 and CDR2: SGHNT, YYREEE (reference sequence). CDR3 length: 14 residues. The CDR3 here is CASSLEGSGQPQHF. The CDR3 region has the DNA TGTGCCAGCAGCTTGGAAGGCTCGGGGCAGCCCCAGCATTTT.

The table lists this clone with a few counts. The genes are TRBV19 and TRBJ1-5; 11 bases agree with TRBD1. The CDR3 is made up of 14 amino acids. The germline gives CDR1 LNHDA, CDR2 SQIVND (reference sequence). The trim removed 8 bases at V and 1 base at J, leaving 1 base unmatched. CDR3 nucleotide sequence: TGTGCCAGTTGGACAGGGGGCAGCAATCAGCCCCAGCATTTT. It specifies CASWTGGSNQPQHF.

The V and J genes are TRBV18 and TRBJ2-1; 13 nucleotides line up with TRBD2. CDR1 KGHSH and CDR2 LQKENI come from the germline V gene. CDR3 length equals 15 residues. V lost 3 bases, J lost 10 bases, and 6 bases stayed unmatched. This chain's CDR3 is CASSPGLAGLGEQFF. In DNA form, the CDR3 reads TGTGCCAGCTCACCGGGACTAGCGGGGCTCGGCGAGCAGTTCTTC.

The rearrangement links TRBV6-5 to TRBJ1-1, with TRBD1 as a possible D gene (5 bases). Trimming took off 1 base at V and 1 base at J, with 7 bases between the two ends. The CDR3 is 14 amino acids. The germline V gene has CDR1 MNHEY and CDR2 SVGAGI. The CDR3 loop reads CASSYFRENTEAFF. CDR3 DNA sequence: TGTGCCAGCAGTTACTTCAGGGAGAACACTGAAGCTTTCTTT.

The chain has TRBV19 and TRBJ2-5, with 7 bases aligning to TRBD2. CDR1 and CDR2 (germline): LNHDA, SQIVND (reference sequence). The CDR3 has 15 amino acids. Losses at the gene ends were 0 bases for V and 5 bases for J; bases not matched to a gene: 6. CDR3 nucleotide sequence: TGTGCCAGTAGTATAGATGGGAGGGGATGGGAGACCCAGTACTTC. Protein: CASSIDGRGWETQYF.

V gene TRBV6-6 combines with J gene TRBJ2-2; 9 bases match TRBD2. The germline gives CDR1 MNHNY, CDR2 SVGAGI (reference sequence). V dropped 6 bases and J dropped 3; count of bases not matched to a gene: 8. The CDR3 totals 16 residues. For the CDR3, the DNA is TGTGCCAGCAGCCACCCGGGACTAGCTGACACCGGGGAGCTGTTTTTT. Its protein is CASSHPGLADTGELFF.